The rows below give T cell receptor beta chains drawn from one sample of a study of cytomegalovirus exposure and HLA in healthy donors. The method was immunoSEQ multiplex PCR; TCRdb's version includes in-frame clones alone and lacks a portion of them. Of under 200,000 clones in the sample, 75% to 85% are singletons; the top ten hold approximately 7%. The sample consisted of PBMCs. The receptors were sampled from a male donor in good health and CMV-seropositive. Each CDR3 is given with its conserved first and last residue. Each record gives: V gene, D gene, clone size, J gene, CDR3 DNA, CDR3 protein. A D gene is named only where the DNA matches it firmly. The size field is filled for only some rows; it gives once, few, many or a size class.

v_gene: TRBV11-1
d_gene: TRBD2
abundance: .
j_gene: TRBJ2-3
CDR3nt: TGTGCCAGCAGCTCTAGCGGGGGCACAGATACGCAGTATTTT
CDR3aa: CASSSSGGTDTQYF

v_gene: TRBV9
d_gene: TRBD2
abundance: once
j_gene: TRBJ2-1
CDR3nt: TGTGCCAGCAGCGATCTGAGGACTAGCGGGAGCTACAATGAGCAGTTCTTC
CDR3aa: CASSDLRTSGSYNEQFF

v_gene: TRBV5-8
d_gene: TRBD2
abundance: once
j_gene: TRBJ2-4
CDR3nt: TGTGCCAGCAGCCCGGGAGGGGCGGGCAAAAACATTCAGTACTTC
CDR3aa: CASSPGGAGKNIQYF

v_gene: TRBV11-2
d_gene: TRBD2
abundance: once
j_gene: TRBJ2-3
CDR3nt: TGTGCCAGCAGCCGCTGGCCGGCGGGGGGGTCCACAGATACGCAGTATTTT
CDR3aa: CASSRWPAGGSTDTQYF

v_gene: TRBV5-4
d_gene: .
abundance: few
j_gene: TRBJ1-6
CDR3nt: TGTGCCAGCAGCTTGCGGGACACTTCTAATTCACCCCTCCACTTT
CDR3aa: CASSLRDTSNSPLHF

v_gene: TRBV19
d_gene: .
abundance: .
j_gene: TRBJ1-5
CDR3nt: TGTGCCAGTAGCGACTCAGGGGTTCAGCCCCAGCATTTT
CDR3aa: CASSDSGVQPQHF

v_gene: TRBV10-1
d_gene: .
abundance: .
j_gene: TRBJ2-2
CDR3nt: TGCGCCAGCAGTGAAGGTACAGGGTACACCGGGGAGCTGTTTTTT
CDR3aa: CASSEGTGYTGELFF

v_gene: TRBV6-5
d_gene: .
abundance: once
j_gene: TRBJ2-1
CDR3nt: TGTGCCAGCAGTTACTCATCAGGCTCAGGGTCACTTGGGCAGTTCTTC
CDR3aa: CASSYSSGSGSLGQFF

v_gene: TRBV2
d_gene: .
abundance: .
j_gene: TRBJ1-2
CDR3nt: TGTGCCAGCAGTGAAGATCCCTCCCGTCGCTACACCTTC
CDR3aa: CASSEDPSRRYTF

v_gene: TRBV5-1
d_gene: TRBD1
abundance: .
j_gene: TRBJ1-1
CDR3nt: TGCGCCAGCAGCCCCGTAGGGGGCTCGAGGAGCACTGAAGCTTTCTTT
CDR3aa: CASSPVGGSRSTEAFF

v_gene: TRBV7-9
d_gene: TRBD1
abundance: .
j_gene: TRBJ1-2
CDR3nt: TGTGCCAGCAGCTTAGCGCCTTCCCGGGACAGGGTAGACGGTGGCTACACCTTC
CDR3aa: CASSLAPSRDRVDGGYTF

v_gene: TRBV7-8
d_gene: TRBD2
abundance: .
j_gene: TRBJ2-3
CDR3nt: TGTGCCAGCAGCTTAGTACGTAGGGCTAGCGGGGGCCACCAGTATTTT
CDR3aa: CASSLVRRASGGHQYF

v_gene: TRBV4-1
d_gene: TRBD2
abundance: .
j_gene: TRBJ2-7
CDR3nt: TGCGCCAGCAGCCAAGATAGGCTAGCGGGCTCCTACGAGCAGTACTTC
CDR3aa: CASSQDRLAGSYEQYF

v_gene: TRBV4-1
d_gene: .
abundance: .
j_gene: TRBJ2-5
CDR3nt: TGCGCCAGCAGCCAAGCGTGGCCGGGAGAGACCCAGTACTTC
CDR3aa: CASSQAWPGETQYF

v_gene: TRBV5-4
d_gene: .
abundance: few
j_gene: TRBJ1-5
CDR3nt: TGTGCCAGCAGCTTAGGGGGTTTCAATCAGCCCCAGCATTTT
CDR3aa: CASSLGGFNQPQHF

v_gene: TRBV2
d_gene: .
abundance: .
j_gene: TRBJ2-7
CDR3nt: TGTGCCAGCAGCGTTGGACCCCCCCAGGGCTCCTACGAGCAGTACTTC
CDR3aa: CASSVGPPQGSYEQYF

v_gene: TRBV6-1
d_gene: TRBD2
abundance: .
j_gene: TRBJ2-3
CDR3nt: TGTGCCAGCAGTGAAGAGGTCGGGGGGGGCTTTACGTCAGATACGCAGTATTTT
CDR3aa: CASSEEVGGGFTSDTQYF

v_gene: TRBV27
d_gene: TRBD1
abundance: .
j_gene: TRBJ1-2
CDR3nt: TGTGCCAGCAGCCGACAGGGATTGGCTGGCTACACCTTC
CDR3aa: CASSRQGLAGYTF

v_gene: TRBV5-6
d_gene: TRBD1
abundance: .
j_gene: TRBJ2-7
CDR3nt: TGTGCCAGCAGCTTGGGACAGGGAATCCACGAGCAGTACTTC
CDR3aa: CASSLGQGIHEQYF

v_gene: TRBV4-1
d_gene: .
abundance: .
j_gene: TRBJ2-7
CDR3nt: TGCGCCAGCAGCCAAGACATGGAGTCCTACGAGCAGTACTTC
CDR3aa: CASSQDMESYEQYF

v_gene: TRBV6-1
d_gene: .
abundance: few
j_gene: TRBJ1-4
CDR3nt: TGTGCCAGTCTATTGGGGGGGCCTAACGAAAAACTGTTTTTT
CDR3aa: CASLLGGPNEKLFF

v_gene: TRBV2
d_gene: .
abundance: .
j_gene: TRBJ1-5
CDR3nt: TGTGCCAGCAGTGACATTCAGGTCATTGCGCTCCAGCATTTT
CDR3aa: CASSDIQVIALQHF

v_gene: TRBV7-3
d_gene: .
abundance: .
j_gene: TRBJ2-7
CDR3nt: TGTGCCAGCAGCTTAAGAGGTCTCGAGCAGTGCTTC
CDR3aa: CASSLRGLEQCF

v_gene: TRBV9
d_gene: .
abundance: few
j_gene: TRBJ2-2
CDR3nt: TGTGCCAGCAGCCCAGCTCGGGGCGGGGAGCTGTTTTTT
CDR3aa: CASSPARGGELFF

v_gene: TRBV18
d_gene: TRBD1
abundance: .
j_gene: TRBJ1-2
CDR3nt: TGTGCCAGCTCAACCGGACAGGGTACGGATGGCTACACCTTC
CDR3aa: CASSTGQGTDGYTF

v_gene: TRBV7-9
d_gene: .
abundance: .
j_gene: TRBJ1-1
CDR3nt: TGTGCCAGCAGCTTGGAGGGGAACACTGAAGCTTTCTTT
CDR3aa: CASSLEGNTEAFF

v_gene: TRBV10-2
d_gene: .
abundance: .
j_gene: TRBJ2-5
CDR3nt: TGCGCCAGCAGCTTTGATTGGGGCGAAGAGACCCAGTACTTC
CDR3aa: CASSFDWGEETQYF

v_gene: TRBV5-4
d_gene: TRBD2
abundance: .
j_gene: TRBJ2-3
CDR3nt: TGTGCCAGCAGCTTAGGAGGACTAGCTGTTGCAGATACGCAGTATTTT
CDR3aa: CASSLGGLAVADTQYF

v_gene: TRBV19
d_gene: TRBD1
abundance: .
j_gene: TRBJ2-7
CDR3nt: TGTGCCACGCGGACAGGGGGCGGCGAGCAGTACTTC
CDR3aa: CATRTGGGEQYF

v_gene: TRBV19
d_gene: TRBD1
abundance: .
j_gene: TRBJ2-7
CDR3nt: TGTGCCAGTAGCGACAGGGACTACGAGCAGTACTTC
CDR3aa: CASSDRDYEQYF

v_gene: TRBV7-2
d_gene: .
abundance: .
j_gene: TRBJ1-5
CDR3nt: TGTGCCAGCAGCCGGTGGGGGGATAGCAATCAGCCCCAGCATTTT
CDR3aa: CASSRWGDSNQPQHF

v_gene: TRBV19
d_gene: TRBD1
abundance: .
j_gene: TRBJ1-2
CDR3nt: TGTGCCAGTTGGACAGGGGAAAAGTACTATGGCTACACCTTC
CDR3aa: CASWTGEKYYGYTF

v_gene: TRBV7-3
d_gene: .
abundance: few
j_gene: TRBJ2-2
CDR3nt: TGTGCCAGCAGCCCGTACTTGGTCTCCGGGGAGCTGTTTTTT
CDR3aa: CASSPYLVSGELFF

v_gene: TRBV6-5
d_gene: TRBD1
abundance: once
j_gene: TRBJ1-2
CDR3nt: TGTGCCAGCAGTCGGACAGGAGTTACCTATGGCTACACCTTC
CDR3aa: CASSRTGVTYGYTF

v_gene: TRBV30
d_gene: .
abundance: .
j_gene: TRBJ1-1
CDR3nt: TGTGCCTGGACCCAGATTCGTTCCGCTGAAGCTTTCTTT
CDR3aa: CAWTQIRSAEAFF

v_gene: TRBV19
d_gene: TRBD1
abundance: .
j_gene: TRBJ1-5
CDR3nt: TGTGCCAGTAGCCCAGGACAGGAGGGGTTTCAGCCCCAGCATTTT
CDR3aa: CASSPGQEGFQPQHF

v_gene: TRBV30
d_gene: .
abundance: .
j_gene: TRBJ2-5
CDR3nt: TGTGCCTGGAGAGAACTAGAGACCCAGTACTTC
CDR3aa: CAWRELETQYF

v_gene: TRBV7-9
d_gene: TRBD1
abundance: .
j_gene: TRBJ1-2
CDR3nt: TGTGCCAGCAGCTTAGAGGGACAGGGGGAATACTATGGCTACACCTTC
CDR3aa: CASSLEGQGEYYGYTF

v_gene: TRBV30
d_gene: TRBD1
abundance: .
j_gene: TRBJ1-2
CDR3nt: TGTGCCTGGAGTGTACAAGGGGGCTGGAACTATGGCTACACCTTC
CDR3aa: CAWSVQGGWNYGYTF

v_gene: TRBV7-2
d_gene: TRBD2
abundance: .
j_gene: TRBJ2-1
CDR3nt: TGTGCCAGCAGCGGAGCGGGGGGCCTTTACAATGAGCAGTTCTTC
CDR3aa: CASSGAGGLYNEQFF

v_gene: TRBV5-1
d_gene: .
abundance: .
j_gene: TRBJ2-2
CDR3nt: TGCGCCAGCAGCGGTACATTGAACACCGGGGAGCTGTTTTTT
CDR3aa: CASSGTLNTGELFF

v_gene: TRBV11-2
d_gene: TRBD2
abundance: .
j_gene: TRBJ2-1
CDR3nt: TGTGCCAGCAGCTTAGCGGATAGCGGGGGGGCGAATGAGCAGTTCTTC
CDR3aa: CASSLADSGGANEQFF

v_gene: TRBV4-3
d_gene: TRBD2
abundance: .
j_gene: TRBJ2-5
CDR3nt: TGCGCCAGCAGCCAATGGTTGGCGGGGGGGGAGACCCAGTACTTC
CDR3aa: CASSQWLAGGETQYF

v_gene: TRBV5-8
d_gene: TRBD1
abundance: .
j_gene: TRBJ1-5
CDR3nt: TGTGCCAGCAGCTTCGGGACAGGACCTAATCAGCCCCAGCATTTT
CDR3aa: CASSFGTGPNQPQHF

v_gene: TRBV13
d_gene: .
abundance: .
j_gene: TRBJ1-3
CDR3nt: TGTGCCAGCACCATATCGCTGGAGGGAGGTGGAAACACCATATATTTT
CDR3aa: CASTISLEGGGNTIYF

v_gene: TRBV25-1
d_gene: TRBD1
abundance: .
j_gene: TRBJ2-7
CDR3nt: TGTGCCAGCAGTTCGGCGGCAGGGGGAACCCACGAGCAGTACTTC
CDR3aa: CASSSAAGGTHEQYF

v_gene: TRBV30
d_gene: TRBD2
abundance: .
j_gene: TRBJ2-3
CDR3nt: TGTGCCTGGAGTGCCACTTTAGCGGGGGGGCCGGGAGATACGCAGTATTTT
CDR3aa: CAWSATLAGGPGDTQYF

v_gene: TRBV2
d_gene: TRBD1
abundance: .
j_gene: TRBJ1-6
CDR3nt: TGTGCCAGCAGTGATACAGGGGAGAATTCACCCCTCCACTTT
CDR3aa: CASSDTGENSPLHF

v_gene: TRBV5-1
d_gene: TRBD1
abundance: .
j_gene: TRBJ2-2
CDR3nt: TGCGCCAGCAGCTTACTAAACCGGGACAGGAGGAACACCGGGGAGCTGTTTTTT
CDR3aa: CASSLLNRDRRNTGELFF

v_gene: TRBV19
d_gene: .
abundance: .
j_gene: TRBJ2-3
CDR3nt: TGTGCCAGTAGTATCGGGGGGACAGGCCCCGATACGCAGTATTTT
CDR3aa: CASSIGGTGPDTQYF

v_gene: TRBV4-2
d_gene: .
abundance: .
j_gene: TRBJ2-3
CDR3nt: TGTGCCAGCAGCAGCAGGGGGAGGTCCCTCGTATTCACAGATACGCAGTATTTT
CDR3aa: CASSSRGRSLVFTDTQYF

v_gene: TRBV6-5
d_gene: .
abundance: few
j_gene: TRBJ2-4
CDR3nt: TGTGCCAGCCACCGGACTACCAAGTACATTCAGTACTTC
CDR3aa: CASHRTTKYIQYF

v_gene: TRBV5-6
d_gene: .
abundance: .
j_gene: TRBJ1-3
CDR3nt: TGTGCCAGCAGCGTGGACGAGATAGCTGGAAACACCATATATTTT
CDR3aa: CASSVDEIAGNTIYF

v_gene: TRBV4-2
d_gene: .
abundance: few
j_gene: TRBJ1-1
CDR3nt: TGTGCCAGCAGCCAAGAGGCAGACGCGGACACTGAAGCTTTCTTT
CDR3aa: CASSQEADADTEAFF

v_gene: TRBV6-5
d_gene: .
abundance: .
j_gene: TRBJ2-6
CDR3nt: TGTGCCAGCAGCACAGGCTTGGGGGCCAACGTCCTAACTTTC
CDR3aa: CASSTGLGANVLTF

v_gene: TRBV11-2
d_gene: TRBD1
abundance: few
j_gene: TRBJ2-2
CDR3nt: TGTGCCAGCAGCTTAGGGGGGACAGGGCCCGGGGAGCTGTTTTTT
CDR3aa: CASSLGGTGPGELFF

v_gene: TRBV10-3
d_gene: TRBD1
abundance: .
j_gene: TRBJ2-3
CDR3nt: TGTGCCATCAGTGAGGGGACAGGTAGCACAGATACGCAGTATTTT
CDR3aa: CAISEGTGSTDTQYF

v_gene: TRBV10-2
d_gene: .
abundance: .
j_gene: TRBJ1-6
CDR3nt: TGCGCCAGCAGCGAGGACAGAGATTCACCCCTCCACTTT
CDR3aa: CASSEDRDSPLHF

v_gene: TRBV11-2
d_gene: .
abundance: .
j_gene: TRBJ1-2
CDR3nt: TGTGCCAGCAGCTTAGAGGGCAGTGCTAACTATGGCTACACCTTC
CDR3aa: CASSLEGSANYGYTF